Below, one TCR beta chain is given with its context. Its antigen is undetermined. These data come from a study of vaccination effects on CD4 cells after COVID-19. Profiling relied on immunoSEQ multiplex PCR, and the TCRdb table lists in-frame clones only, not all of them. This table holds 20,000 to 30,000 clones, about three quarters found once. ViraFEST assay sequencing came after antigen-specific CD4+ T cells were expanded with viral peptide pools. Subsequent to 10 days of culture, CD4+ T cells were isolated. Having tested negative for nucleocapsid antibodies, the vaccine recipients showed no prior SARS-CoV-2 infection. PBMC cultures contained 1.8 million or so cells per well, around 9.7 IU/ml IL-2 and approximately 9.4 ug/ml peptides. This clonotype was sampled from a human donor who received a COVID-19 vaccine. The sample consisted of CD4+ T cells from PBMCs cultured with SARS-CoV-2 spike peptides, taken before COVID-19 vaccination.

The CDR3, as DNA: TGTGCCATCAGTGAGTCGATTCAGTCTGGCTACACCTTC. Translated: CAISESIQSGYTF. This chain uses TRBV10-3 with TRBJ1-2, with D uncertain. The CDR3 loop spans 13 amino acids. From germline, CDR1 is ENHRY and CDR2 SYGVKD. Trimming stripped 0 bases from V and 7 bases from J, with 9 bases between.